The rows below give T cell receptor beta chains drawn from one sample of a study of stem cell transplantation in POMP-related autoinflammatory disease. Measured with immunoSEQ multiplex PCR; TCRdb has only the in-frame clones, and not every one. The table records approximately 65,000 clones, approximately 90% of them present only once. This sample comprised CD4+ T cells from PBMCs, obtained after stem cell transplantation. The receptors derive from a human patient with POMP-related autoinflammation and immune dysregulation (PRAID). Some T cells may originate from the graft donor. Both conserved end residues are part of each CDR3. The D gene is left open where the match is weak. Rows give clone size only sometimes, using once, few, many, or a class for an expanded clone.

D,size,J,V,CDR3,DNA
TRBD1,-,TRBJ2-7,TRBV28,CASSLRDRAYEQYF,TGTGCCAGCAGTTTGCGGGACAGGGCCTACGAGCAGTACTTC
-,-,TRBJ2-2,TRBV4-1,CASSQARAGLNTGELFF,TGCGCCAGCAGCCAAGCCCGGGCGGGACTCAACACCGGGGAGCTGTTTTTT
TRBD1,-,TRBJ2-1,TRBV18,CASSTQGARNEQFF,TGTGCCAGCTCAACACAGGGGGCGCGGAATGAGCAGTTCTTC
-,-,TRBJ1-2,TRBV10-3,CAISESRSSRYGYTF,TGTGCCATCAGTGAGTCCCGATCTTCACGTTATGGCTACACCTTC
TRBD2,-,TRBJ2-5,TRBV2,CASRRTSGGRETQYF,TGTGCCAGCAGACGAACTAGCGGGGGACGAGAGACCCAGTACTTC
-,-,TRBJ2-7,TRBV7-9,CASSSRVGINEQYF,TGTGCCAGCAGCTCTAGGGTGGGGATCAACGAGCAGTACTTC
TRBD1,-,TRBJ2-1,TRBV6-5,CASSRQGVYNEQFF,TGTGCCAGCAGTCGACAGGGGGTCTACAATGAGCAGTTCTTC
-,-,TRBJ2-4,TRBV5-1,CASSLKPPQNIQYF,TGCGCCAGCAGCTTAAAACCGCCACAAAACATTCAGTACTTC
-,-,TRBJ2-5,TRBV7-3,CASSLGPQETQYF,TGTGCCAGCAGCCTTGGGCCTCAAGAGACCCAGTACTTC
TRBD1,once,TRBJ2-5,TRBV4-1,CASSQGDREEETQYF,TGCGCCAGCAGCCAGGGTGACAGGGAAGAGGAGACCCAGTACTTC
TRBD1,-,TRBJ1-6,TRBV3-1/TRBV3-2,CASSPGTGSSPLHF,TGTGCCAGCAGCCCCGGGACAGGGTCTTCACCCCTCCACTTT
-,-,TRBJ2-7,TRBV19,CASSFRLGPHSADEQYF,TGTGCCAGTAGTTTTCGTCTAGGCCCGCACTCGGCCGACGAGCAGTACTTC
TRBD2,once,TRBJ2-1,TRBV13,CASSLEISGDPYNEQFF,TGTGCCAGCAGCTTAGAGATTAGCGGGGACCCCTACAATGAGCAGTTCTTC
-,-,TRBJ1-4,TRBV7-2,CASSLGGISNEKLFF,TGTGCCAGCAGCTTAGGGGGGATCTCCAATGAAAAACTGTTTTTT
-,few,TRBJ2-7,TRBV12-3/TRBV12-4,CASRAGPGYEQYF,TGTGCCAGCAGGGCTGGGCCTGGCTACGAGCAGTACTTC
TRBD1,-,TRBJ2-7,TRBV6-5,CASGQGTGGFYEQYF,TGTGCCAGCGGGCAAGGGACAGGGGGTTTTTACGAGCAGTACTTC
-,-,TRBJ2-1,TRBV9,CASSVSLAQIHNEQFF,TGTGCCAGCAGCGTCTCACTAGCCCAAATCCACAATGAGCAGTTCTTC
-,-,TRBJ2-5,TRBV24-1,CATAQGRGGYQETQYF,TGTGCCACCGCTCAGGGGAGGGGGGGGTACCAAGAGACCCAGTACTTC
TRBD1,-,TRBJ2-5,TRBV18,CASSPTGEGTQYF,TGTGCCAGCTCACCAACAGGGGAAGGGACCCAGTACTTC
-,once,TRBJ2-1,TRBV5-5,CASSLRGPGQLYNEQFF,TGTGCCAGCAGCCTTCGGGGGCCGGGACAACTCTACAATGAGCAGTTCTTC
-,-,TRBJ1-5,TRBV7-3,CASSLGDGNQPQHF,TGTGCCAGCAGCTTAGGGGACGGCAATCAGCCCCAGCATTTT
-,-,TRBJ1-1,TRBV7-9,CASSFFPANTEAFF,TGTGCCAGCAGCTTCTTTCCAGCGAACACTGAAGCTTTCTTT
-,-,TRBJ1-4,TRBV2,CASSESEKLFF,TGTGCCAGCAGTGAATCTGAAAAACTGTTTTTT
-,-,TRBJ2-2,TRBV4-1,CASSHDWRAGELFF,TGCGCCAGCAGCCATGATTGGCGAGCCGGGGAGCTGTTTTTT
-,-,TRBJ2-6,TRBV5-5,CASSLEGGSGANVLTF,TGTGCCAGCAGCTTGGAGGGGGGCTCTGGGGCCAACGTCCTGACTTTC
-,-,TRBJ2-5,TRBV5-1,CASSLVAEKAETQYF,TGCGCCAGCAGCTTGGTTGCGGAGAAGGCAGAGACCCAGTACTTC
-,-,TRBJ1-5,TRBV15,CATSRATANQPQHF,TGTGCCACCAGCAGAGCGACAGCCAATCAGCCCCAGCATTTT
-,-,TRBJ1-2,TRBV2,CASSEFVGADGYTF,TGTGCCAGCAGTGAGTTTGTCGGGGCCGATGGCTACACCTTC
-,-,TRBJ2-3,TRBV24-1,CATSENTDTQYF,TGTGCCACCAGTGAGAACACAGATACGCAGTATTTT
-,-,TRBJ2-1,TRBV10-3,CAINAGPNEQFF,TGTGCCATCAATGCTGGCCCCAATGAGCAGTTCTTC
TRBD2,-,TRBJ2-1,TRBV7-2,CASSLRHRTSWHWDEQFF,TGTGCCAGCAGCTTACGTCACCGGACTAGTTGGCATTGGGATGAGCAGTTCTTC
-,-,TRBJ1-1,TRBV28,CASSFSSYPHTEAFF,TGTGCCAGCAGTTTTTCGTCGTACCCCCACACTGAAGCTTTCTTT
-,-,TRBJ2-1,TRBV29-1,CSVGQGGYNEQFF,TGCAGCGTTGGACAGGGAGGTTACAATGAGCAGTTCTTC
-,once,TRBJ2-5,TRBV2,CASRDLGETQYF,TGTGCCAGCAGGGACCTGGGGGAGACCCAGTACTTC
TRBD1,-,TRBJ1-4,TRBV28,CASSRWDSRELFF,TGTGCCAGCAGCCGTTGGGACAGCCGGGAACTGTTTTTT
-,-,TRBJ2-5,TRBV12-3/TRBV12-4,CASSLSGKETQYF,TGTGCCAGCAGTTTATCAGGGAAAGAGACCCAGTACTTC
TRBD2,-,TRBJ2-3,TRBV5-1,CASRLAGLLDTQYF,TGCGCCAGCAGACTAGCGGGACTATTAGATACGCAGTATTTT
-,-,TRBJ2-3,TRBV3-1/TRBV3-2,CASSQAVGTDTQYF,TGTGCCAGCAGCCAAGCTGTCGGCACAGATACGCAGTATTTT
-,-,TRBJ2-5,TRBV27,CASSPQSHRAGQETQYF,TGTGCCAGCAGTCCACAGTCCCACAGGGCTGGGCAAGAGACCCAGTACTTC
TRBD1,-,TRBJ1-6,TRBV2,CASSESGQGISPLHF,TGTGCCAGCAGTGAATCGGGACAGGGGATTTCACCCCTCCACTTT
-,-,TRBJ1-1,TRBV23-1,CASSQWTTGNPFFFSNTEAFF,TGCGCCAGCAGTCAGTGGACCACAGGGAATCCTTTCTTTTTTTCGAACACTGAAGCTTTCTTT
-,once,TRBJ2-7,TRBV29-1,CSARQSYSYEQYF,TGCAGCGCCCGACAGTCTTACTCCTACGAGCAGTACTTC
TRBD2,-,TRBJ2-3,TRBV3-1/TRBV3-2,CASSRAGTSGDTQYF,TGTGCCAGCAGCCGCGCCGGGACTAGCGGGGATACGCAGTATTTT
-,-,TRBJ2-5,TRBV18,CASSTTGLGETQYF,TGTGCCAGCTCAACAACAGGGTTGGGAGAGACCCAGTACTTC
-,few,TRBJ1-6,TRBV18,CASSPLGRDSPLHF,TGTGCCAGCTCACCATTAGGACGAGATTCACCCCTCCACTTT
-,-,TRBJ1-2,TRBV28,CASVETGRSYGYTF,TGTGCCAGCGTGGAGACGGGAAGGAGCTATGGCTACACCTTC
-,-,TRBJ2-3,TRBV21-1,CASSKWEASGSTDTQYF,TGTGCCAGCAGCAAATGGGAGGCTAGCGGTAGCACAGATACGCAGTATTTT
TRBD1,-,TRBJ2-7,TRBV12-3/TRBV12-4,CASRPGTAYEQYF,TGTGCCAGCAGACCGGGGACAGCCTACGAGCAGTACTTC
-,-,TRBJ2-6,TRBV9,CASSVDPYGSGANVLTF,TGTGCCAGCAGCGTAGATCCCTACGGATCTGGGGCCAACGTCCTGACTTTC
TRBD1,-,TRBJ1-2,TRBV5-1,CASSLYQGANYGYTF,TGCGCCAGCAGCTTATATCAGGGGGCGAACTATGGCTACACCTTC
TRBD2,-,TRBJ2-1,TRBV5-1,CASSPTSGAYNEQFF,TGCGCCAGCAGCCCAACCAGCGGGGCCTACAATGAGCAGTTCTTC
TRBD1,-,TRBJ2-7,TRBV5-1,CASSSGQGYYEQYF,TGCGCCAGCAGCTCCGGACAGGGCTACTACGAGCAGTACTTC
TRBD1,-,TRBJ2-1,TRBV5-6,CASSTPGQGLNEQFF,TGTGCCAGCAGCACCCCGGGACAGGGTTTAAATGAGCAGTTCTTC
TRBD2,-,TRBJ2-1,TRBV7-9,CASSPGRALAVYNEQFF,TGTGCCAGCAGCCCGGGCCGCGCGCTAGCGGTATACAATGAGCAGTTCTTC
-,-,TRBJ2-7,TRBV29-1,CSVAGGNYEQYF,TGCAGCGTTGCTGGGGGCAATTACGAGCAGTACTTC
-,-,TRBJ1-5,TRBV6-5,CASTPPGGQPQHF,TGTGCCAGCACTCCACCGGGGGGTCAGCCCCAGCATTTT